These T cell receptor beta chains were read from a single sample in a study of early T cells in non-severe SARS-CoV-2 infection. TCRdb itself ran the 5' RACE reads through MiXCR, one entry per CDR3 protein. The table shows tens of thousands of distinct CDR3 sequences, with 6% to 7% occurring only once. This sample comprised whole blood, obtained at baseline. The receptors stem from an adult who was a healthcare worker with PCR-confirmed SARS-CoV-2 infection or an uninfected control (not recorded which). Each CDR3 is given with its conserved first and last residue. D genes are given only for firm matches. Part of the rows lack a size; the others show once, few, many or a class for expanded clones.

j_call: TRBJ1-2
clone_size: few
d_call: TRBD1
v_call: TRBV7-2
cdr3_nt: TGTGCCAGCAGCTTAGCCGGACAGGGACTTCATCCCTATGGCTACACCTTC
cdr3_aa: CASSLAGQGLHPYGYTF

j_call: TRBJ2-1
clone_size: .
d_call: .
v_call: TRBV7-2
cdr3_nt: TGTGCCAGCAGCTTCAGGGGTCAGTCTAACAATGAGCAGTTCTTC
cdr3_aa: CASSFRGQSNNEQFF

j_call: TRBJ2-5
clone_size: many
d_call: .
v_call: TRBV2
cdr3_nt: TGTGCCAGAGGTTTTACGCTCGGAGAGACCCAGTACTTC
cdr3_aa: CARGFTLGETQYF

j_call: TRBJ2-7
clone_size: many
d_call: TRBD1
v_call: TRBV20-1
cdr3_nt: TGCAGTGCAGACGACAGGGTGAACTACGAGCAGTACTTC
cdr3_aa: CSADDRVNYEQYF

j_call: TRBJ2-2
clone_size: .
d_call: .
v_call: TRBV4-2
cdr3_nt: TGTGCCAGCAGATCAGAAGAGGGTCGGGGGGAGCTGTTTTTT
cdr3_aa: CASRSEEGRGELFF

j_call: TRBJ2-1
clone_size: .
d_call: .
v_call: TRBV4-3
cdr3_nt: TGCGCCAGCAGCCAAGATGCAGGGAACTCCTACAATGAGCAGTTCTTC
cdr3_aa: CASSQDAGNSYNEQFF

j_call: TRBJ1-4
clone_size: large
d_call: .
v_call: TRBV4-1
cdr3_nt: TGCGCCAGCAGCCGAACCGGTGCAACTAATGAAAAACTGTTTTTT
cdr3_aa: CASSRTGATNEKLFF

j_call: TRBJ2-1
clone_size: few
d_call: TRBD2
v_call: TRBV6-4
cdr3_nt: TGTGCCAGCACCATCCTCTCCCAACCCTTGACTAGCGGGAAGGTCAATGAGCAGTTCTTC
cdr3_aa: CASTILSQPLTSGKVNEQFF

j_call: TRBJ2-6
clone_size: few
d_call: TRBD1
v_call: TRBV5-1
cdr3_nt: TGCGCCAGCAGAGGGACAGGGGTTAGCTCTGGGGCCAACGTCCTGACTTTC
cdr3_aa: CASRGTGVSSGANVLTF

j_call: TRBJ2-7
clone_size: many
d_call: TRBD2
v_call: TRBV20-1
cdr3_nt: TGCGGCTTAAAAGGCGGGGGCGAGCAGTACTTC
cdr3_aa: CGLKGGGEQYF

j_call: TRBJ2-1
clone_size: many
d_call: TRBD2
v_call: TRBV4-1
cdr3_nt: TGCGCCAGCAGCCAAGTGAACTTCATCGGGACTAGCGGAGATGAGCAGTTCTTC
cdr3_aa: CASSQVNFIGTSGDEQFF

j_call: TRBJ2-7
clone_size: many
d_call: .
v_call: TRBV6-5
cdr3_nt: TGTGCCAGCAGTCGGGGGGGGGCAGGGGGTGTGGGAGAGCAGTACTTC
cdr3_aa: CASSRGGAGGVGEQYF

j_call: TRBJ2-7
clone_size: many
d_call: TRBD2
v_call: TRBV6-2/TRBV6-3
cdr3_nt: TGTGCCAGCAGTGCTTCCGGGACTAGCGACGAGCAGTACTTC
cdr3_aa: CASSASGTSDEQYF

j_call: TRBJ2-7
clone_size: .
d_call: TRBD2
v_call: TRBV4-3
cdr3_nt: TGCGCCAGCAGCCTCGATACTAGCGGGAGTCGTTGGGAGCAGTACTTC
cdr3_aa: CASSLDTSGSRWEQYF

j_call: TRBJ2-7
clone_size: many
d_call: TRBD2
v_call: TRBV6-1
cdr3_nt: TGTGCCAGCAGTGAAATCCGGGCTAGCGGGATCTACGAGCAGTACTTC
cdr3_aa: CASSEIRASGIYEQYF

j_call: TRBJ1-5
clone_size: .
d_call: TRBD1
v_call: TRBV30
cdr3_nt: TGTGCCTGGACTTCTCAGGGGGGCACTAATCAGCCCCAGCATTTT
cdr3_aa: CAWTSQGGTNQPQHF

j_call: TRBJ2-3
clone_size: .
d_call: .
v_call: TRBV24-1
cdr3_nt: TGTGCCACTTCCCCGGCGGGGACAGATACGCAGTATTTT
cdr3_aa: CATSPAGTDTQYF